Listed below are T cell receptor beta chains from one sample, sequenced in a study of T cells in Graves' hyperthyroidism and ophthalmopathy. TCRdb called the multiplex PCR reads again in MiXCR, with one record for every CDR3 protein. The repertoire holds 490,000 or so distinct CDR3 sequences, with approximately 16% as singletons. Source material: blood. These receptor sequences come from a woman aged 25 to 45 with Graves' ophthalmopathy. Each CDR3 is given with its conserved first and last residue. Each record gives: J gene, clone size, V gene, D gene, CDR3 DNA, CDR3 protein. D genes are given only for firm matches. Some rows mark clone size as missing; the rest say once, few, many or name a class of expanded clone.

>TRBJ2-1|many|TRBV6-1|TRBD1
TGTGCCAGCACGACGACAGGGGAGGTTGAGCAGTTCTTC
CASTTTGEVEQFF
>TRBJ2-4|many|TRBV5-1|TRBD1
TGCGCCAGCAGCTTGGAGCCAGGGGGCTCCAAAAACATTCAGTACTTC
CASSLEPGGSKNIQYF
>TRBJ2-7|-|TRBV27|-
TGTGCCAGCCCACCTTCCTACGAGCAGTACTTC
CASPPSYEQYF
>TRBJ2-6|many|TRBV18|-
TGTGCCAGCTCACCACCGGGCTCTGGGGCCAACGTCCTGACTTTC
CASSPPGSGANVLTF
>TRBJ2-2|few|TRBV6-4|TRBD1
TGTGCCAGCAGTTCTCTTGGGGACAGTACCGGGGAGCTGTTTTTT
CASSSLGDSTGELFF
>TRBJ2-5|many|TRBV6-2/TRBV6-3|TRBD2
TGTGCCAGCAGACGTAGCGGGGGACAAGAGACCCAGTACTTC
CASRRSGGQETQYF
>TRBJ2-3|many|TRBV12-3/TRBV12-4|-
TGTGCCAGCAGTTTCCCTATTTGGGCCGACTCTAGCACAGATACGCAGTATTTT
CASSFPIWADSSTDTQYF
>TRBJ2-1|many|TRBV7-3|TRBD2
TGTGCCAGCAGTCTTATTAGCGGGACCTCCTACAATGAGCAGTTCTTC
CASSLISGTSYNEQFF
>TRBJ1-1|few|TRBV5-6|-
TGTGCCAGCAGCTTTACAGGGCGGAACACTGAAGCTTTCTTT
CASSFTGRNTEAFF
>TRBJ2-2|many|TRBV18|-
TGTGCCAGCTCACCCCAAAATGACAGATCGACCGGGGAGCTGTTTTTT
CASSPQNDRSTGELFF
>TRBJ2-7|many|TRBV20-1|-
TGCAGTGCCACGGACGAAGGGGCGTCGTACGAGCAGTACTTC
CSATDEGASYEQYF
>TRBJ1-5|-|TRBV6-1|-
TGTGCCAGCATACTGTGGCTGAGTAGCAATCAGCCCCAGCATTTT
CASILWLSSNQPQHF
>TRBJ2-6|few|TRBV4-1|-
TGCGCCAGCAGCCAAGGGGACACCTCTGGGGCCAACGTCCTGACTTTC
CASSQGDTSGANVLTF